This TCR beta chain was retrieved from a study of blood T cell repertoires in COVID-19. The assay was immunoSEQ multiplex PCR, and TCRdb's table has in-frame clones only and misses some. The sample consists of under 300,000 clones, approximately 85% of them appearing once. For this clone: One junction end does not reproduce the germline sequence, and a read error may be involved.

This CDR3 comprises 15 residues. CDR1 is SGHTA, CDR2 FQGNSA, per germline. Individuals aged about 18 to 89 years were recruited from 24 US areas. Material for sequencing was PBMCs or T cells enriched from blood (not recorded which). The rearrangement joins TRBV7-2 to TRBJ2-1, with D perhaps matching TRBD2 (6 bases). This TCR came from a woman aged 45 to 65 who had been exposed to COVID-19. Written as DNA, the CDR3 is TGTGCCAGCACCTTAAATGGTGGGGGGTGGGATGAGCAGTTCTTC. This gives the protein CASTLNGGGWDEQFF.